This T cell receptor beta chain was sequenced for a study of post-analysis software for immune sequencing data. The library was made from cDNA and included unique molecular identifiers. TCRdb fed the PCR reads into MiXCR, producing one record per CDR3 protein. The data contain roughly 160,000 distinct CDR3 sequences, around 36% of them singletons. This CDR3 contains 16 residues. Germline CDR1 and CDR2: LGHNA and YSLEER. V shed 3 bases, J shed 7 bases, and the junction held 9 bases outside the gene matches. The specimen was blood, collected after autologous hematopoietic stem cell transplantation. The chain carries TRBV4-3 and TRBJ1-4, with 9 bases matching TRBD1. The receptor comes from a girl aged 5 to 17 with multiple sclerosis. In DNA, the CDR3 is TGCGCCAGCAGCCACGAGGCCGGGACAGGGCTTGAAAAACTGTTTTTT. Encoded protein: CASSHEAGTGLEKLFF.